This TCR beta chain was profiled in a study of cytomegalovirus exposure and HLA in healthy donors. The PCR made use of 60 Vbeta and 13 Jbeta primers. As originally analysed: Counted up in a later analysis, unique TCR beta chains came to about 80 million, with around 11 million shared. This table comes from immunoSEQ multiplex PCR, and its TCRdb copy is limited to in-frame clones, with some not included. D and trimming come from the DNA, and the V and J calls and clone size come from that table. Among 99,000 or so clones listed, approximately 69% were seen once. With respect to this clone: The antigen is not known.

Whole-study results and caveats: Later work associated roughly 17,000 TCR beta sequences with HLA alleles at 0.05 false discovery rate. Among the most significant clusters, several appeared linked to common viral pathogens in a later analysis.

There are 14 residues in the CDR3. V was clipped by 6 bases and J by 1 base, with 12 bases between them. From germline, CDR1 is MNHEY and CDR2 SVGAGI. This sequence was found in a man aged 25 to 40 in good health and CMV-seronegative. The chain is built from TRBV6-5 and TRBJ2-5; D perhaps matches TRBD1 (5 bases). Specimen: PBMCs. The chain's CDR3 is CASSNQGGQETQYF. DNA for the CDR3: TGTGCCAGCAGCAACCAGGGCGGCCAAGAGACCCAGTACTTC.